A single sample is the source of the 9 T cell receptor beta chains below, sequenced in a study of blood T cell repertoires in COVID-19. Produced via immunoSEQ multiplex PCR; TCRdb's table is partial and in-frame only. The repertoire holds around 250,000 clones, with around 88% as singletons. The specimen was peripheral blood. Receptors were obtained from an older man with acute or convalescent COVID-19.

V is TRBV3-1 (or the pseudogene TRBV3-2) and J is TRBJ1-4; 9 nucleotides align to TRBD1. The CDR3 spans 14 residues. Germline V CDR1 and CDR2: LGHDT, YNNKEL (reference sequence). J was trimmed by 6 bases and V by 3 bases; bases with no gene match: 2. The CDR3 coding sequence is TGTGCCAGCAGCCAGGACAGGGGCTATGAAAAACTGTTTTTT. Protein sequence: CASSQDRGYEKLFF.

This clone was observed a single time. The CDR3 loop reads CASSERTAGYTF. The CDR3 region has the DNA TGTGCCAGTAGTGAACGGACAGCCGGCTACACCTTC. This chain joins TRBV19 and TRBJ1-2, with D perhaps TRBD1 (6 bases). The germline gives CDR1 LNHDA, CDR2 SQIVND (reference sequence). This CDR3 is 12 amino acids long. The V gene lost 5 bases and the J gene lost 8 bases, with 12 bases spanning the gap.

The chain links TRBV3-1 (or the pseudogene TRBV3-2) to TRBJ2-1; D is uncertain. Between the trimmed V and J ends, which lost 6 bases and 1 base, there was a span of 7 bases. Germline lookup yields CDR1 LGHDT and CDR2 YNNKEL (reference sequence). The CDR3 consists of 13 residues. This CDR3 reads CASRRGSYNEQFF. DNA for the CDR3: TGTGCCAGCAGGCGCGGATCCTACAATGAGCAGTTCTTC.

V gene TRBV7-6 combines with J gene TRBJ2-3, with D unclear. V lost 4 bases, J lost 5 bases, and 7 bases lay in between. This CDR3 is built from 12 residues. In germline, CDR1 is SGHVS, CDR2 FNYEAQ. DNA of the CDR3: TGTGCCAGCAGCTACAGTGGAGATACGCAGTATTTT. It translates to CASSYSGDTQYF.

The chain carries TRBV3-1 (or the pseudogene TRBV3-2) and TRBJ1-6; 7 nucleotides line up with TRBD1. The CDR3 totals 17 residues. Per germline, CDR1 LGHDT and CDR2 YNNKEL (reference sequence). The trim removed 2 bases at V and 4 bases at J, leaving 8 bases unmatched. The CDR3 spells CASSQSRGTAYNSPLHF. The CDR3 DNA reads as TGTGCCAGCAGCCAAAGTAGAGGGACAGCGTATAATTCACCCCTCCACTTT.

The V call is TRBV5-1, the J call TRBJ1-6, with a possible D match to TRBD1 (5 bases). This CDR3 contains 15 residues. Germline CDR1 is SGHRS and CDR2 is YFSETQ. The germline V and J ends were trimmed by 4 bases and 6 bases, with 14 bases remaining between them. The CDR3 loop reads CASSADTGPNSPLHF. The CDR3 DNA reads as TGCGCCAGCAGCGCCGACACAGGACCTAATTCACCCCTCCACTTT.

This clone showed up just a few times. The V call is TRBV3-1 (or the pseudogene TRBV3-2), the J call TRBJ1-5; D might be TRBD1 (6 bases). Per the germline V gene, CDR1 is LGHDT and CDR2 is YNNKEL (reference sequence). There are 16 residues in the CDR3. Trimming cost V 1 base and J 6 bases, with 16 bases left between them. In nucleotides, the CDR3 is TGTGCCAGCAGCCAAGCTCTGGGCCAGGGGCCTCAGCCCCAGCATTTT. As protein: CASSQALGQGPQPQHF.

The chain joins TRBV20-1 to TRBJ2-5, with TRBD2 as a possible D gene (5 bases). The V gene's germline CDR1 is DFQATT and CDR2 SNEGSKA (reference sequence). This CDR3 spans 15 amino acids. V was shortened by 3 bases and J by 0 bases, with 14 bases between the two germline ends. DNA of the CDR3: TGCAGTGCTAGTGATGGCCTAGCCTACCAAGAGACCCAGTACTTC. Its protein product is CSASDGLAYQETQYF.

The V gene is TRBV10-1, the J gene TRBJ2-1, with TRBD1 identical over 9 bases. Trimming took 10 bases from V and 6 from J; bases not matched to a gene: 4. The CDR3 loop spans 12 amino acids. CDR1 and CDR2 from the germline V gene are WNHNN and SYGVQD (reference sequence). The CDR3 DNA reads TGCGCCACTAAGGACAGGGGCAATGAGCAGTTCTTC. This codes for CATKDRGNEQFF.